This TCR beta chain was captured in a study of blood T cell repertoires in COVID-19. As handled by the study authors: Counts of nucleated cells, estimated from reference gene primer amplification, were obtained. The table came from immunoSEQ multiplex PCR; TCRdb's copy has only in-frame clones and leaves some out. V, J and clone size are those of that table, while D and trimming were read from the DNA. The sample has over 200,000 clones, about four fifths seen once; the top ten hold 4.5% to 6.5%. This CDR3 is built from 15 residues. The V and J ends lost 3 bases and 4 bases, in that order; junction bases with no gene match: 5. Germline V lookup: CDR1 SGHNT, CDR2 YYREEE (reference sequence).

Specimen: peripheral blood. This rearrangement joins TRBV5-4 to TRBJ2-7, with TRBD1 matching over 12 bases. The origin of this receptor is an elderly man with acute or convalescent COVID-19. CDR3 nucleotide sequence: TGTGCCAGCAGCTCCTCGGGACAGGGGGCTTACGAGCAGTACTTC. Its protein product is CASSSSGQGAYEQYF.